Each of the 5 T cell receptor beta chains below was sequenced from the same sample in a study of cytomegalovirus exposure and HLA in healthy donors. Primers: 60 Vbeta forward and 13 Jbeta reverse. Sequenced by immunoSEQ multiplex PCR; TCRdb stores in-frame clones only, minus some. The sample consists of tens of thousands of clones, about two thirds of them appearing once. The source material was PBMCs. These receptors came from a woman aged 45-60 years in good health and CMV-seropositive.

The CDR3 loop reads CASSLGTRGYGYTF. CDR3 bases: TGTGCCAGCAGCTTGGGAACAAGGGGGTATGGCTACACCTTC. This chain links TRBV5-5 with TRBJ1-2; weak D call: TRBD1 (6 bases). Germline CDR1 SGHKS, CDR2 YYEKEE (reference sequence). This CDR3 region has 14 residues. V lost 0 bases and J 5 bases, leaving 11 bases between the germline ends.

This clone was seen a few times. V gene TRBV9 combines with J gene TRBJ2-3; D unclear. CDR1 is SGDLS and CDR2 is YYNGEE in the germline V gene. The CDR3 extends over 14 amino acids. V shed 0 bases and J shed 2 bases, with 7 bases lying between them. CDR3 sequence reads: CASSVDLVTDTQYF. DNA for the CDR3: TGTGCCAGCAGCGTAGACTTGGTCACAGATACGCAGTATTTT.

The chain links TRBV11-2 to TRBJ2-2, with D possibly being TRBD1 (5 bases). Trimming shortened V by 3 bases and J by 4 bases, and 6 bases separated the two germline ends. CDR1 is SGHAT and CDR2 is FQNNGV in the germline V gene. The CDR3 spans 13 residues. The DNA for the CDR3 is TGTGCCAGCAGCTTCCAGGGCACCGGGGAGCTGTTTTTT. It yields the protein CASSFQGTGELFF.

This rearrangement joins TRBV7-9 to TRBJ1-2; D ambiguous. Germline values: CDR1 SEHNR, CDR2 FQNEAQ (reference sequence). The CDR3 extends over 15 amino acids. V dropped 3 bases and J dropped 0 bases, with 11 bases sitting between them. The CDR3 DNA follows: TGTGCCAGCAGCTTCGAGCAGGTTTCTAACTATGGCTACACCTTC. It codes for CASSFEQVSNYGYTF.

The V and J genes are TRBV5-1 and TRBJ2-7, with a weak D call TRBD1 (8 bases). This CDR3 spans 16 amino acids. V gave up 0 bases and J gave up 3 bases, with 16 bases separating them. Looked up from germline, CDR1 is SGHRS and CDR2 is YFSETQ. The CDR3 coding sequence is TGCGCCAGCAGCTTGGTACAGGGGGGGCAGATCTACGAGCAGTACGTC. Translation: CASSLVQGGQIYEQYV.